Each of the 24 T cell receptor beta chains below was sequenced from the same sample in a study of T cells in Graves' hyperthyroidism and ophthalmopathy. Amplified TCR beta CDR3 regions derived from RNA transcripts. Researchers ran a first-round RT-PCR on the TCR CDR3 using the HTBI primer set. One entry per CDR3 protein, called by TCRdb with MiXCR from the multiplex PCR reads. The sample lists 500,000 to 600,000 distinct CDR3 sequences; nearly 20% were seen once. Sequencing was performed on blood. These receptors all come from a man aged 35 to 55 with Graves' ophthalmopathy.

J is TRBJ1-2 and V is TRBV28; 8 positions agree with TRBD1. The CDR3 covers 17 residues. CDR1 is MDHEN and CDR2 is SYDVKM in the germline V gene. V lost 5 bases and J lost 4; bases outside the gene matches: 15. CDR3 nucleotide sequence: TGTGCCAGCAGTAGTCTGGGACAGGACAAAACAGGCTATGGCTACACCTTC. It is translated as CASSSLGQDKTGYGYTF.

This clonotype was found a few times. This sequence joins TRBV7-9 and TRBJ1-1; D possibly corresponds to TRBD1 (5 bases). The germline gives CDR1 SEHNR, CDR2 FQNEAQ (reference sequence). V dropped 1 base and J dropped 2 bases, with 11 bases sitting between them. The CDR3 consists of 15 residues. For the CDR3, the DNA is TGTGCCAGCAGCTTAGGTCAGGGTTCCAACACTGAAGCTTTCTTT. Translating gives CASSLGQGSNTEAFF.

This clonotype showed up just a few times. CDR3 nucleotides: TGTGCCAGCAGCGCCTCCCGAGGGTCCTACAATGAGCAGTTCTTC. This sequence encodes CASSASRGSYNEQFF. The chain carries TRBV7-8 and TRBJ2-1; D might be TRBD2 (5 bases). Trimming shortened V by 5 bases and J by 1 base, and 12 bases separated the two germline ends. This CDR3 contains 15 residues. The germline V gene has CDR1 SGHVS and CDR2 FQNEAQ.

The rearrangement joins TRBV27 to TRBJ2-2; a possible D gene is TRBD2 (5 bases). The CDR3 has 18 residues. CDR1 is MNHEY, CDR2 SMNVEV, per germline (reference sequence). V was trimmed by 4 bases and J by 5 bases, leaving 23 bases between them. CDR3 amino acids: CASSSPPLSGVTTGELFF. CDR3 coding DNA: TGTGCCAGCAGTTCTCCACCTCTATCCGGGGTCACAACCGGGGAGCTGTTTTTT.

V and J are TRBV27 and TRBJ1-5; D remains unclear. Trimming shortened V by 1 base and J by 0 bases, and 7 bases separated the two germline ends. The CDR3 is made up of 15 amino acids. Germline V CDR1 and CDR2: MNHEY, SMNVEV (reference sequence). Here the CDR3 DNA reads TGTGCCAGCAGTTTATATGGTCATAGCAATCAGCCCCAGCATTTT. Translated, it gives CASSLYGHSNQPQHF.

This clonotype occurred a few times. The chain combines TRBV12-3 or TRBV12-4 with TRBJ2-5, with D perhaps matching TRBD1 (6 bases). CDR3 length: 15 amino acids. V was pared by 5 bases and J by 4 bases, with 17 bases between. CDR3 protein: CASSPGTIKLETQYF. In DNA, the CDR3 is TGTGCCAGCAGTCCCGGGACAATAAAATTAGAGACCCAGTACTTC.

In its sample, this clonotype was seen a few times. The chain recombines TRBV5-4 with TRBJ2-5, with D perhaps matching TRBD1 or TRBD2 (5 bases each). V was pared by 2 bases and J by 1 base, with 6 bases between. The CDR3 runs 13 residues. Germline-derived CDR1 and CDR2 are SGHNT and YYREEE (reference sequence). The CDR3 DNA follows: TGTGCCAGCAGCTTTGGGGGCCAAGAGACCCAGTACTTC. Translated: CASSFGGQETQYF.

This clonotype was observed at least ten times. In DNA, the CDR3 is TGTGCCTGGAGTATACTGAGCTATGGCTACACCTTC. Translated, it gives CAWSILSYGYTF. The V and J genes are TRBV30 and TRBJ1-2, with no clear D. The CDR3 covers 12 residues. V was trimmed by 2 bases and J by 4 bases, leaving 8 bases between them. Germline V CDR1 and CDR2: GTSNPN, SVGIG (reference sequence).

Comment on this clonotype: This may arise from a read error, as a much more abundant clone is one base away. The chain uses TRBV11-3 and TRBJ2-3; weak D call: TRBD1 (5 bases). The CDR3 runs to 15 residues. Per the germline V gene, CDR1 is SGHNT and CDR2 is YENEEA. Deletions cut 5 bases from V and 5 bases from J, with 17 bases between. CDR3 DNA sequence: TGTGCCAGCAGCAACCAACGGACAAATAGAGATACGCAGTATTTT. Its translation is CASSNQRTNRDTQYF.

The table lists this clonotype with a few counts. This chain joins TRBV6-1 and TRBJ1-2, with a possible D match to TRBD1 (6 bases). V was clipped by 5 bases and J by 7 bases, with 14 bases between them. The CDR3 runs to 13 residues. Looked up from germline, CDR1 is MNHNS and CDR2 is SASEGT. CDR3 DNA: TGTGCCAGCAGTTTAGAGGGGGAGGGTGGCTACACCTTC. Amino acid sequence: CASSLEGEGGYTF.

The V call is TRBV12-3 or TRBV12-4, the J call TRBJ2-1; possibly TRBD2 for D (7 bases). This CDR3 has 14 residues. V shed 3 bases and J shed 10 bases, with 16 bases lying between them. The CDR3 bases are TGTGCCAGCAGTTTGGGGGGGGGGCAGGGAGAGCAGTTCTTC. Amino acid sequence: CASSLGGGQGEQFF.

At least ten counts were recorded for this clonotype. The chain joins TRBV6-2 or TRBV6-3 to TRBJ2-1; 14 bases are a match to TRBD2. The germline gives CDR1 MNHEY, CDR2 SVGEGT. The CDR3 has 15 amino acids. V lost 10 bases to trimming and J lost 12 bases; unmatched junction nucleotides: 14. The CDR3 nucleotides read TGTGCCACCACCCCGGGACTAGCGGGAGTGACTCGGCAGTTCTTC. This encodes CATTPGLAGVTRQFF.

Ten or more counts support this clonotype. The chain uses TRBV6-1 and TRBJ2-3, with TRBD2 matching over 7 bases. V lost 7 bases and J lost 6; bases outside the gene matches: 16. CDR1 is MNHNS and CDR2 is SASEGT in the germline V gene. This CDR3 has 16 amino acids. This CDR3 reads CASITDGLGLSDTQYF. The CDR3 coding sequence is TGTGCCAGCATCACGGACGGACTAGGACTTTCTGATACGCAGTATTTT.

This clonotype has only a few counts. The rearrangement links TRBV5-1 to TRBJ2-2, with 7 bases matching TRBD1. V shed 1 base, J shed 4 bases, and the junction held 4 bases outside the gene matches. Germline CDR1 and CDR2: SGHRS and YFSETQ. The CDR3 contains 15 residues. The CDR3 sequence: CASSLTGVVTGELFF. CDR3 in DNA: TGCGCCAGCAGCTTGACAGGGGTGGTCACCGGGGAGCTGTTTTTT.

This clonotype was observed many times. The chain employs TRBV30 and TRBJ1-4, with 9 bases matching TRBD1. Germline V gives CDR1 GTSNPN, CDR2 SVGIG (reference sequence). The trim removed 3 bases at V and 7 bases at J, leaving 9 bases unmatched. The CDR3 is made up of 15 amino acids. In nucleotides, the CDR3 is TGTGCCTGGAGCCGGGTTACAGGGGGCGCTGAAAAACTGTTTTTT. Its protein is CAWSRVTGGAEKLFF.

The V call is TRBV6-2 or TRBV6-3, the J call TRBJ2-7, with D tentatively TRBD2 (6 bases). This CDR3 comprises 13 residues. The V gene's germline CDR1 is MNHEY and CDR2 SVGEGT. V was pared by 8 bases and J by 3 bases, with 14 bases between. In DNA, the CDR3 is TGTGCCAGCGGGAGGACAACGGGCTACGAGCAGTACTTC. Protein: CASGRTTGYEQYF.

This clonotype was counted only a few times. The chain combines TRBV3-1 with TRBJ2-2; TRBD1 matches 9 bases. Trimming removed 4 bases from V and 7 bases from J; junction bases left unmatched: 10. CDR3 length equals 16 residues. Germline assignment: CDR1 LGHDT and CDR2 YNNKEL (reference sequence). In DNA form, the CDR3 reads TGTGCCAGCAGCCTACCGGGGACAGGGTCGAGCGGGGAGCTGTTTTTT. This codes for CASSLPGTGSSGELFF.

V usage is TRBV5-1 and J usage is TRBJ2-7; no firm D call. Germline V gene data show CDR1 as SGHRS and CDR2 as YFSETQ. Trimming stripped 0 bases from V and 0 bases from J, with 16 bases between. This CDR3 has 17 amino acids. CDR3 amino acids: CASSLVGLNPSSYEQYF. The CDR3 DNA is TGCGCCAGCAGCTTGGTCGGTCTGAACCCCAGCTCCTACGAGCAGTACTTC.

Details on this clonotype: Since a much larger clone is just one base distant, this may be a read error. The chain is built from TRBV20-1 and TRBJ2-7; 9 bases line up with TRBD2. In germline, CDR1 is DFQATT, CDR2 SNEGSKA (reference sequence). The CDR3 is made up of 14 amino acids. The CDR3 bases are TGCAGTGCTATCCGGCGGGGGGGATTCTACGAGCAGTGCTTC. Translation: CSAIRRGGFYEQCF.

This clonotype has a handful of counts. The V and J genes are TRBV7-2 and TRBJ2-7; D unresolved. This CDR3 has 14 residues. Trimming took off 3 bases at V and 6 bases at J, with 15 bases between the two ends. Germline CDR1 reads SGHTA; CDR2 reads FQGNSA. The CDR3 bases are TGTGCCAGCAGCTTTGGGTTCCGGGTTCCCGAGCAGTACTTC. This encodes CASSFGFRVPEQYF.

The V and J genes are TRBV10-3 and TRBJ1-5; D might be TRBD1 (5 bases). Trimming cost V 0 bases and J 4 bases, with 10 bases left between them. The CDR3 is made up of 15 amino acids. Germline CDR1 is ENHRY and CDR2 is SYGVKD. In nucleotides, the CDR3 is TGTGCCATCAGTGAGTCTGGGGGAAGAAATCAGCCCCAGCATTTT. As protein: CAISESGGRNQPQHF.

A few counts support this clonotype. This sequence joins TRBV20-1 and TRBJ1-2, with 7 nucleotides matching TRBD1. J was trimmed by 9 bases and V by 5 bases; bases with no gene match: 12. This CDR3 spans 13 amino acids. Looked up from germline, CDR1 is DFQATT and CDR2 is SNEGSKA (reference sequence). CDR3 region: CSALWGQTESYTF. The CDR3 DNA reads TGCAGTGCTTTGTGGGGACAGACGGAGAGCTACACCTTC.

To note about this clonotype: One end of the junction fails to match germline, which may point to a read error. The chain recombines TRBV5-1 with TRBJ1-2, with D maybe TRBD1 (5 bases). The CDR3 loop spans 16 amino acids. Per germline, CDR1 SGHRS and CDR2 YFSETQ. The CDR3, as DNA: TGTGCCAGCAGCTTGAGACAGACGACTACTAACTATGGCTACACCTTC. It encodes CASSLRQTTTNYGYTF.

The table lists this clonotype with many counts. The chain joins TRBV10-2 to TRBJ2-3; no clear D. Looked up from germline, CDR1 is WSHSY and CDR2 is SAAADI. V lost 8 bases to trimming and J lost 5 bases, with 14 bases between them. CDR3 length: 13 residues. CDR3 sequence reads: CASSLQIKDTQYF. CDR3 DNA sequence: TGCGCCAGCTCCCTTCAGATAAAAGATACGCAGTATTTT.